This TCR beta chain was identified during a study of response to subunit inactivated influenza vaccine (dated by TCRdb to the late 2010s). General notes on the study: The study used deep quantitative T cell receptor repertoire profiling to track responses to a trivalent subunit inactivated influenza vaccine.

The germline V gene gives CDR1 as SGHRS and CDR2 as YFSETQ. From its cysteine to its phenylalanine, the CDR3 spans 18 amino acids. This entry keeps only the CDR3 DNA: 54 bases, framed from base 1. The junction shows trimming of 4 bases on V and 4 bases on J, and the gene matches do not reach 10 bases of it. This clonotype has a count of ten or more. What this receptor recognizes is not known. Base-call qualities are not available, and no considerably larger clone is one nucleotide away. Study-wide findings and limitations: The authors proposed that each seasonal influenza vaccination may bring in only a limited number of new T cells.

To prepare the library, RT-PCR was applied. The listed sequencing device is Illumina HiSeq 2500. TCRdb ran its own pipeline on the public reads, namely fastp trimming at Q25 and MiXCR clone calling, and kept in-frame beta chains. Rows are unified per CDR3 protein, each entry keeping the most common DNA and genes. The sample data list about 650,000 distinct CDR3 sequences, and around 16% of these were observed just once. The top ten hold 11% of the sample. The receptor was derived from a man aged 45 to 65 who received an inactivated influenza vaccine. Donor details come from another sample of the same person, matched by shared clones. Here the chain combines TRBV5-1 and TRBJ2-6; TRBD1 lines up with 11 middle nucleotides. The sample here was PBMCs from blood, taken roughly 12 days after vaccination. The sequenced DNA is TGCGCCAGCAGCGTCAGGACAGGGGGCGCGGAAGGGGCCAACGTCCTGACTTTC. It codes for CASSVRTGGAEGANVLTF. Where the CDR3 stops, the reference TRBV5-1 and TRBJ2-6 genes take over; the full variable domain is KAGVTQTPRYLIKTRGQQVTLSCSPISGHRSVSWYQQTPGQGLQFLFEYFSETQRNKGNFPGRFSGRQFSNSRSEMNVSTLELGDSALYLCASSVRTGGAEGANVLTFGAGSRLTVL.